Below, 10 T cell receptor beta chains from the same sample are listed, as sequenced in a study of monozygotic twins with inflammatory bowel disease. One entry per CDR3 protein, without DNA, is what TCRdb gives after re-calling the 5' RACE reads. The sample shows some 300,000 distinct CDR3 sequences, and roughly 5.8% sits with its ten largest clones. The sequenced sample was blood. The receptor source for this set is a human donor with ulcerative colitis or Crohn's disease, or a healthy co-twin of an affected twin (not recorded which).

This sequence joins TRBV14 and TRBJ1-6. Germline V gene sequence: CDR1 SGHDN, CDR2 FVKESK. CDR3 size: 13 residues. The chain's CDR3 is CASSHGRANPLHF.

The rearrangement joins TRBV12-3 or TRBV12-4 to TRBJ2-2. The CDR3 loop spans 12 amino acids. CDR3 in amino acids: CASSSWTGRLFF.

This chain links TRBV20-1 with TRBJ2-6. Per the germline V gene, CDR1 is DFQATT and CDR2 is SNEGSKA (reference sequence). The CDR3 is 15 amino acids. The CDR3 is CSARDLSSGANVLTF.

The CDR3 protein is CASSSRSNYGYTF. The chain is built from TRBV27 and TRBJ1-2. Germline CDR1 MNHEY, CDR2 SMNVEV (reference sequence). This CDR3 is 13 amino acids long.

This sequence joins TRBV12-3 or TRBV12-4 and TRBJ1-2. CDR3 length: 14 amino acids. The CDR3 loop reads CASSYVGQNYGYTF.

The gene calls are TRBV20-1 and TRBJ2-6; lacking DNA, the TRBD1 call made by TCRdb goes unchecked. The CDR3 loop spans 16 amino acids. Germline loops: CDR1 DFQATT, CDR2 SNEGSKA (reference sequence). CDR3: CSATQGVIAGANVLTF.

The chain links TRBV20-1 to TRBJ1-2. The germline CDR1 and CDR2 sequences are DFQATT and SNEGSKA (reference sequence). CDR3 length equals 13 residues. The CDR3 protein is CSAREPGLHGYTF.

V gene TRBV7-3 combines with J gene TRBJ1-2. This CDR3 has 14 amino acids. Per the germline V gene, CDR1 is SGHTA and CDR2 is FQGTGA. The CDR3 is CASSLQGGRYGYTF. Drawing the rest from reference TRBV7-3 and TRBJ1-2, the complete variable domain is GAGVSQTPSNKVTEKGKYVELRCDPISGHTALYWYRQSLGQGPEFLIYFQGTGAADDSGLPNDRFFAVRPEGSVSTLKIQRTERGDSAVYLCASSLQGGRYGYTFGSGTRLTVV.

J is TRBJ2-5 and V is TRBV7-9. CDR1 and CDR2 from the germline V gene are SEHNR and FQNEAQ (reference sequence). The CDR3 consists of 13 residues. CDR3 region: CASSLEPQETQYF.

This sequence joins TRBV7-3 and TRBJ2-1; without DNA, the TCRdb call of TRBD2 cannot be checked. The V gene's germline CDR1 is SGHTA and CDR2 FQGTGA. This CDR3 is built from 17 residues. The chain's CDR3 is CASSLTGGGGATDEQFF.